The 29 T cell receptor beta chains listed next were all sequenced from one sample in a study of blood T cells in healthy people across ages. It was with a sample-barcoded 5' primer and a J-beta primer mix that a second PCR of roughly 7 to 11 cycles was run. A single record per CDR3 protein comes from TCRdb applying MiXCR to the 5' RACE reads. Of just under 550,000 distinct CDR3 sequences in the sample, approximately 25% are singletons; the top ten hold approximately 8.7%. These records were also assigned to another study, of T cells of mothers and their children.

Source material: blood. These receptors came from a boy aged 5 to 17 in good health.

Only a few counts were recorded for this clonotype. The V and J genes are TRBV5-4 and TRBJ2-2; 7 bases are a match to TRBD2. Germline lookup yields CDR1 SGHNT and CDR2 YYREEE (reference sequence). There are 17 residues in the CDR3. With 5 bases clipped from V and 5 bases from J, the junction kept 15 bases outside the gene matches. CDR3 nucleotides: TGTGCCAGCAGTCCCGGCGGCGGGAGATCGGGTACCGGGGAGCTGTTTTTT. Its protein product is CASSPGGGRSGTGELFF.

The chain is built from TRBV5-5 and TRBJ2-1; 11 positions match TRBD2. CDR1 and CDR2 (germline): SGHKS, YYEKEE (reference sequence). The CDR3 extends over 15 amino acids. After removal of 4 bases from V and 8 bases from J, the junction contained 8 bases not matched to a gene. This CDR3 is CASSLSGRAQYEQFF. CDR3 DNA: TGTGCCAGCAGCCTTAGCGGGAGGGCTCAGTATGAGCAGTTCTTC.

This clonotype was observed a handful of times. The chain has TRBV3-1 and TRBJ2-7; 7 nucleotides agree with TRBD2. The CDR3 is made up of 16 amino acids. Losses at the gene ends were 3 bases for V and 1 base for J; bases not matched to a gene: 9. Germline V gene lookup returns CDR1 LGHDT and CDR2 YNNKEL (reference sequence). For the CDR3, the DNA is TGTGCCAGCAGCCAGGTCGGGGCGGGAGATTCCTACGAGCAGTACTTC. Protein: CASSQVGAGDSYEQYF.

This rearrangement joins TRBV5-1 to TRBJ1-4; TRBD1 agrees at 8 bases. The germline V gene has CDR1 SGHRS and CDR2 YFSETQ. Trimming at V came to 2 bases and at J to 0 bases, leaving 6 bases not matched to a gene. The CDR3 is 17 residues long. In nucleotides, the CDR3 is TGCGCCAGCAGCTTACAGGGGGTTATCGCAACTAATGAAAAACTGTTTTTT. This translates into CASSLQGVIATNEKLFF.

The sample holds a few counts of this clonotype. The chain links TRBV7-2 to TRBJ2-7; 7 bases line up with TRBD1. After removal of 5 bases from V and 9 bases from J, the junction contained 7 bases not matched to a gene. This CDR3 region has 12 residues. From germline, CDR1 is SGHTA and CDR2 FQGNSA. CDR3 DNA sequence: TGTGCCAGCAGCCGGACAGGTACCGGGCAGTACTTC. As protein: CASSRTGTGQYF.

The sample holds many counts of this clonotype. This sequence joins TRBV29-1 and TRBJ2-1, with unresolved D. The CDR3 contains 11 residues. Germline loops: CDR1 SQVTM, CDR2 ANQGSEA. V lost 4 bases and J lost 4, with 5 bases in between. The DNA for the CDR3 is TGCAGCGTTGGGCAGTACAATGAGCAGTTCTTC. Translating it yields CSVGQYNEQFF.

The chain carries TRBV4-3 and TRBJ1-1; D ambiguous. V was clipped by 2 bases and J by 1 base, with 8 bases between them. The CDR3 covers 14 residues. The V gene's germline CDR1 is LGHNA and CDR2 YSLEER. DNA of the CDR3: TGCGCCAGCAGCCAATTGTGGGAGAACACTGAAGCTTTCTTT. As protein: CASSQLWENTEAFF.

V and J are TRBV9 and TRBJ2-5; 7 nucleotides agree with TRBD1. This CDR3 region has 17 residues. From germline, CDR1 is SGDLS and CDR2 YYNGEE. J was trimmed by 5 bases and V by 3 bases; bases with no gene match: 16. CDR3 in amino acids: CASSARIRQGPGETQYF. The CDR3 DNA sequence: TGTGCCAGCAGCGCGAGAATCAGACAGGGTCCGGGGGAGACCCAGTACTTC.

The chain recombines TRBV7-9 with TRBJ2-3, with 8 bases fitting TRBD1. This CDR3 has 15 amino acids. Germline CDR1 and CDR2: SEHNR and FQNEAQ (reference sequence). Losses at the gene ends were 0 bases for V and 5 bases for J; bases not matched to a gene: 4. The CDR3, as DNA: TGTGCCAGCAGCTTAGCGTGGGGGACAGGAGATACGCAGTATTTT. Its translation is CASSLAWGTGDTQYF. Complete variable domain (other parts from reference TRBV7-9 and TRBJ2-3): DTGVSQNPRHKITKRGQNVTFRCDPISEHNRLYWYRQTLGQGPEFLTYFQNEAQLEKSRLLSDRFSAERPKGSFSTLEIQRTEQGDSAMYLCASSLAWGTGDTQYFGPGTRLTVL.

The sample holds one count of this clonotype. The chain's CDR3 is CASSLGGPTNNEQFF. The CDR3 region has the DNA TGTGCCAGCAGCCTGGGGGGCCCCACAAACAATGAGCAGTTCTTC. This chain joins TRBV28 and TRBJ2-1; perhaps D is TRBD1 or TRBD2 (6 bases each). The CDR3 is 15 residues long. From germline, CDR1 is MDHEN and CDR2 SYDVKM. Trimming took 6 bases from V and 5 from J, leaving 17 bases between them.

The chain links TRBV27 to TRBJ2-7; perhaps TRBD1 as D (5 bases). CDR1 is MNHEY, CDR2 SMNVEV, per germline (reference sequence). The CDR3 covers 12 residues. Trimming took off 4 bases at V and 6 bases at J, with 10 bases between the two ends. The DNA of the CDR3 is TGTGCCAGCAGTTCCCAGGGAATCGAGCAGTACTTC. This encodes CASSSQGIEQYF.

The rearrangement links TRBV28 to TRBJ2-5, with 7 bases aligning to TRBD1. The end of the DNA fits TRBJ2-7 better, so the J call may be wrong. Germline values: CDR1 MDHEN, CDR2 SYDVKM. The CDR3 runs to 12 residues. Here the CDR3 reads CASATGDNEQYF. The CDR3 DNA follows: TGTGCCAGCGCTACAGGGGATAACGAGCAGTACTTC.

The chain uses TRBV6-6 and TRBJ2-4; D is uncertain. V was cut by 6 bases and J by 0 bases, with 12 bases left in between. The CDR3 runs 15 residues. Looked up from germline, CDR1 is MNHNY and CDR2 is SVGAGI (reference sequence). The CDR3 protein is CASRRLGLAKNIQYF. CDR3 sequence (DNA): TGTGCCAGCAGACGACTTGGCCTAGCCAAAAACATTCAGTACTTC.

This chain links TRBV7-2 with TRBJ1-1, with TRBD1 as a possible D gene (5 bases). CDR1 and CDR2 (germline): SGHTA, FQGNSA. The CDR3 loop spans 14 amino acids. Trimming removed 4 bases from V and 6 bases from J, with 15 bases in between. The CDR3 DNA follows: TGTGCCAGCAGCTCCTCGTGGCAGGGCTCTGAAGCTTTCTTT. Translation gives CASSSSWQGSEAFF.

CDR3 protein: CASSYRQGAYNEQFF. CDR3 in DNA: TGTGCCAGCAGTTACCGCCAGGGGGCCTACAATGAGCAGTTCTTC. The chain employs TRBV6-6 and TRBJ2-1, with 7 bases matching TRBD1. The ends lost 2 bases at V and 2 bases at J; junction bases unmatched: 3. The length of the CDR3 is 15 residues. CDR1 and CDR2 (germline): MNHNY, SVGAGI (reference sequence).

This clonotype was found a few times. The chain joins TRBV6-5 to TRBJ1-4; 7 nucleotides align to TRBD1. Germline assignment: CDR1 MNHEY and CDR2 SVGAGI. The CDR3 is 19 residues long. The V segment lost 3 bases and the J segment 6 bases; nucleotides outside the gene matches: 19. CDR3 region: CASSYRGRGILFQDEKLFF. Here the CDR3 DNA reads TGTGCCAGCAGTTATAGGGGCAGGGGGATCCTCTTTCAAGATGAAAAACTGTTTTTT.

This clonotype was detected only a few times. The chain recombines TRBV27 with TRBJ2-1; D is undetermined. Trimming removed 2 bases at V and 0 bases at J, with 11 bases between. The CDR3 is 16 residues long. Per germline, CDR1 MNHEY and CDR2 SMNVEV (reference sequence). CDR3 nucleotide sequence: TGTGCCAGCAGTTTAACTCCATTACGCTCCTACAATGAGCAGTTCTTC. Encoded protein: CASSLTPLRSYNEQFF.

The CDR3 spells CASSYLDRVNSGELFF. DNA of the CDR3: TGTGCCAGCAGTTACTTGGACAGGGTTAACTCCGGGGAGCTGTTTTTT. The chain couples TRBV14 to TRBJ2-2; 8 bases line up with TRBD1. The CDR3 runs 16 residues. V shed 6 bases and J 6 bases; nucleotides not matched to a gene: 12. Per the germline V gene, CDR1 is SGHDN and CDR2 is FVKESK.

The chain couples TRBV6-6 to TRBJ1-1; possible D gene TRBD1, 5 bases. This CDR3 comprises 12 residues. The V gene lost 6 bases and the J gene lost 10 bases, with 15 bases spanning the gap. Germline loops: CDR1 MNHNY, CDR2 SVGAGI (reference sequence). As DNA, the CDR3 is TGTGCCAGCAGCTACGCGGAGGGACGAGCTTTCTTT. Its translation: CASSYAEGRAFF.

CDR3: CSGNRGQETQYF. The DNA of the CDR3 is TGCAGCGGGAACAGGGGGCAAGAGACCCAGTACTTC. This chain joins TRBV29-1 and TRBJ2-5, with TRBD1 matching 8 bases. The CDR3 is made up of 12 amino acids. CDR1 and CDR2 from the germline V gene are SQVTM and ANQGSEA. The ends lost 7 bases at V and 2 bases at J; junction bases unmatched: 3.

Written as DNA, the CDR3 is TGCGCCAGCAGCCAAGAAATGCAGGGGCTCTACGAGCAGTACTTC. This translates into CASSQEMQGLYEQYF. V gene TRBV4-3 combines with J gene TRBJ2-7; D is possibly TRBD1 (6 bases). Trimming shortened V by 0 bases and J by 3 bases, and 12 bases separated the two germline ends. CDR3 length: 15 residues. Germline CDR1 is LGHNA and CDR2 is YSLEER.

This clonotype was observed many times. The gene calls are TRBV4-1 and TRBJ1-4; TRBD1 matches at 7 bases. V shed 4 bases and J 7 bases; nucleotides not matched to a gene: 9. The CDR3 totals 15 residues. CDR1 and CDR2 (germline): MGHRA, YSYEKL. The CDR3 bases are TGCGCCAGCAGCCCAAAGGGAGGGGGCTTTGAAAAACTGTTTTTT. It is translated as CASSPKGGGFEKLFF.

This clonotype was detected only a few times. The V gene is TRBV11-1, the J gene TRBJ2-7; the D call may be TRBD1 or TRBD2 (5 bases each). From germline, CDR1 is SGHAT and CDR2 FQDESV (reference sequence). The length of the CDR3 is 15 residues. V was trimmed by 5 bases and J by 0 bases, leaving 14 bases between them. CDR3 protein: CASSPGRQSSYEQYF. DNA of the CDR3: TGTGCCAGCAGCCCGGGACGACAGAGCTCCTACGAGCAGTACTTC.

J is TRBJ2-2 and V is TRBV7-9, with TRBD1 identical over 10 bases. V was pared by 5 bases and J by 6 bases, with 9 bases of the junction left unmatched. Looked up from germline, CDR1 is SEHNR and CDR2 is FQNEAQ (reference sequence). The CDR3 is 16 amino acids. CDR3 DNA: TGTGCCAGCAGCCACCCGACAGGGGGCAACGCCGGGGAGCTGTTTTTT. Residues: CASSHPTGGNAGELFF.

This clonotype showed up just a few times. This sequence joins TRBV20-1 and TRBJ1-1; possible D gene TRBD1, 5 bases. The germline V gene has CDR1 DFQATT and CDR2 SNEGSKA (reference sequence). This CDR3 spans 13 amino acids. Deletions cut 6 bases from V and 1 base from J, with 12 bases between. In DNA, the CDR3 is TGCAGTGCCGCGGGACGGTCGAACACTGAAGCTTTCTTT. Translation gives CSAAGRSNTEAFF.

This sequence joins TRBV6-2 or TRBV6-3 and TRBJ1-2; the D gene is possibly TRBD1 (6 bases). Trimming cost V 5 bases and J 4 bases, with 14 bases left between them. The CDR3 totals 14 residues. Germline assignment: CDR1 MNHEY and CDR2 SVGEGT. The CDR3 protein is CASSAWDTSYGYTF. CDR3 bases: TGTGCCAGCAGTGCCTGGGACACGAGCTATGGCTACACCTTC.

This chain joins TRBV4-1 and TRBJ1-1, with no clear D. V gave up 4 bases and J gave up 2 bases, with 20 bases separating them. The CDR3 has 17 residues. Germline V gene sequence: CDR1 MGHRA, CDR2 YSYEKL. In DNA form, the CDR3 reads TGCGCCAGCAGCCCCCTTCCCCCGGGTTCGGGAAACACTGAAGCTTTCTTT. Translation gives CASSPLPPGSGNTEAFF.

This clonotype has more than one count but fewer than ten. V usage is TRBV7-8 and J usage is TRBJ1-1; weak D call: TRBD1 (6 bases). Germline assignment: CDR1 SGHVS and CDR2 FQNEAQ. The CDR3 is made up of 15 amino acids. Trimming took off 0 bases at V and 1 base at J, with 9 bases between the two ends. CDR3 DNA: TGTGCCAGCAGCTTAGCCCCACAGGGGAACACTGAAGCTTTCTTT. Translation: CASSLAPQGNTEAFF.

The chain has TRBV21-1 and TRBJ2-5; the table's TRBD1 call for D was not verified on the DNA. The J call may be faulty, since TRBJ2-1 better matches the DNA end. TRBV21-1 is given as a pseudogene. The CDR3 runs to 16 residues. CDR3 coding DNA: TGTGCCAGCAGCAAAAGATGGGACAGGGGTGTCCATGAGCAGTTCTTC. Translating gives CASSKRWDRGVHEQFF.